Below are 32 T cell receptor beta chains sequenced from a single sample in a study of cytomegalovirus exposure and HLA in healthy donors. 13 Jbeta primers and 60 Vbeta primers were used for the PCR. Method: immunoSEQ multiplex PCR; TCRdb's copy keeps in-frame clones and lacks some. This table holds about 130,000 clones, 60% to 80% found once. Sequencing used PBMCs. Receptor source: a male donor in good health and CMV-seronegative.

The chain employs TRBV10-3 and TRBJ2-2; 10 nucleotides line up with TRBD2. Germline assignment: CDR1 ENHRY and CDR2 SYGVKD. Unmatched junction bases numbered 4, after V lost 4 bases and J lost 2 bases. The CDR3 contains 16 residues. CDR3 coding DNA: TGTGCCATCAGTGGCCCTAGCGGGGGAAACACCGGGGAGCTGTTTTTT. Amino acids: CAISGPSGGNTGELFF.

The rearrangement uses TRBV6-6 and TRBJ1-5; TRBD1 aligns across 7 bases. Germline V gene lookup returns CDR1 MNHNY and CDR2 SVGAGI (reference sequence). This CDR3 region has 15 residues. V gave up 6 bases and J gave up 4 bases; unmatched junction bases: 9. This CDR3 is CASSIPRGLNQPQHF. Written as DNA, the CDR3 is TGTGCCAGCAGCATACCCAGGGGGTTAAATCAGCCCCAGCATTTT.

The V and J genes are TRBV28 and TRBJ2-2; 8 bases are a match to TRBD1. J lost 0 bases, V lost 5 bases, and 17 bases had no gene match. The germline V gene encodes CDR1 MDHEN and CDR2 SYDVKM. CDR3 length: 20 residues. The CDR3 region has the DNA TGTGCCAGCAGTCACCCACAGGGGGTTCACCTTTCGCCGAACACCGGGGAGCTGTTTTTT. Amino acids: CASSHPQGVHLSPNTGELFF.

The J gene is TRBJ2-3, the V gene TRBV19; 13 bases align to TRBD2. The CDR3 extends over 17 amino acids. V was clipped by 3 bases and J by 3 bases; unmatched bases: 6. CDR1 and CDR2 (germline): LNHDA, SQIVND (reference sequence). The CDR3 region has the DNA TGTGCCAGTAGTATCTACGGGACTAGCGGGGTAACAGATACGCAGTATTTT. This encodes CASSIYGTSGVTDTQYF.

This clone was counted a single time. This chain uses TRBV7-9 with TRBJ2-1, with D unresolved. Per the germline V gene, CDR1 is SEHNR and CDR2 is FQNEAQ (reference sequence). The CDR3 length is 15 residues. V lost 5 bases to trimming and J lost 2 bases, with 13 bases between them. The CDR3 spells CASSPSLTPYNEQFF. The CDR3 DNA reads TGTGCCAGCAGCCCTTCACTTACCCCCTACAATGAGCAGTTCTTC.

This chain uses TRBV27 with TRBJ1-6; no firm D call. The length of the CDR3 is 15 residues. V was cut by 3 bases and J by 4 bases, with 10 bases left in between. The germline gives CDR1 MNHEY, CDR2 SMNVEV (reference sequence). CDR3 residues: CASSFVLEYNSPLHF. Here the CDR3 DNA reads TGTGCCAGCAGTTTTGTTCTAGAATATAATTCACCCCTCCACTTT.

The genes are TRBV7-9 and TRBJ1-1; D is possibly TRBD1 (6 bases). This CDR3 has 13 amino acids. Trimming removed 5 bases at V and 3 bases at J, with 10 bases between. In germline, CDR1 is SEHNR, CDR2 FQNEAQ (reference sequence). The CDR3 loop reads CASSLGGHTEAFF. For the CDR3, the DNA is TGTGCCAGCAGCCTGGGGGGGCACACTGAAGCTTTCTTT.

The table lists this clone with a few counts. The rearrangement links TRBV6-6 to TRBJ2-3; D not certain. The CDR3 contains 12 residues. V lost 4 bases, J lost 2 bases, and 4 bases lay in between. Germline V gives CDR1 MNHNY, CDR2 SVGAGI (reference sequence). The CDR3 DNA reads as TGTGCCAGCAGTTCCTTCACAGATACGCAGTATTTT. This translates into CASSSFTDTQYF.

The chain uses TRBV7-9 and TRBJ1-6; TRBD1 agrees at 8 bases. CDR3 size: 16 residues. V was pared by 5 bases and J by 9 bases, with 12 bases of the junction left unmatched. Germline assignment: CDR1 SEHNR and CDR2 FQNEAQ (reference sequence). CDR3 amino acids: CASSRHPTGAGSPLHF. The CDR3 nucleotides read TGTGCCAGCAGCCGACACCCGACAGGGGCAGGTTCACCCCTCCACTTT. Full variable domain (rest looked up from reference TRBV7-9 and TRBJ1-6): DTGVSQNPRHKITKRGQNVTFRCDPISEHNRLYWYRQTLGQGPEFLTYFQNEAQLEKSRLLSDRFSAERPKGSFSTLEIQRTEQGDSAMYLCASSRHPTGAGSPLHFGNGTRLTVT.

As for this clone: Sequence at one end of the junction differs from germline and may be a read error. The CDR3 region is CSSSLDLYEQYF. The DNA of the CDR3 is TGTTCCAGCAGCTTAGACTTGTACGAGCAGTACTTC. The chain uses TRBV7-9 and TRBJ2-7, with D unresolved. From germline, CDR1 is SEHNR and CDR2 FQNEAQ (reference sequence). This CDR3 is 12 amino acids long.

The V and J genes are TRBV29-1 and TRBJ1-2; 7 bases are a match to TRBD1. CDR3 length equals 12 residues. Germline V gene sequence: CDR1 SQVTM, CDR2 ANQGSEA. V lost 3 bases, J lost 4 bases, and 2 bases stayed unmatched. The DNA of the CDR3 is TGCAGCGTTGACCGGGACAGCTATGGCTACACCTTC. It yields the protein CSVDRDSYGYTF. The complete variable domain, with remaining parts taken from reference TRBV29-1 and TRBJ1-2, reads SAVISQKPSRDICQRGTSLTIQCQVDSQVTMMFWYRQQPGQSLTLIATANQGSEATYESGFVIDKFPISRPNLTFSTLTVSNMSPEDSSIYLCSVDRDSYGYTFGSGTRLTVV.

The chain joins TRBV5-8 to TRBJ2-3; weak D call: TRBD2 (6 bases). Germline V gene lookup returns CDR1 SGHTS and CDR2 YDEGEE. Trimming left V 5 bases short and J 2 bases short, with 18 bases between. The CDR3 length is 16 residues. The CDR3 DNA sequence: TGTGCCAGCAGTAGCGCCCGGGGGATTTTCACAGATACGCAGTATTTT. Encoded protein: CASSSARGIFTDTQYF.

The chain links TRBV5-1 to TRBJ1-1, with TRBD1 matching over 8 bases. CDR3 length equals 17 residues. Germline CDR1 and CDR2: SGHRS and YFSETQ. The V gene end was trimmed by 0 bases and the J gene end by 5 bases; junction bases not matched to a gene: 12. The CDR3 protein is CASSLVVGAGGGTEAFF. CDR3 bases: TGCGCCAGCAGCTTGGTTGTGGGGGCAGGGGGCGGGACTGAAGCTTTCTTT.

CDR3 loop: CASVLTGVNQPQHF. The CDR3 bases are TGTGCCAGTGTACTTACCGGGGTTAATCAGCCCCAGCATTTT. The chain is built from TRBV19 and TRBJ1-5; D gene uncertain. This CDR3 is 14 amino acids long. Looked up from germline, CDR1 is LNHDA and CDR2 is SQIVND (reference sequence). Trimming removed 8 bases from V and 4 bases from J, with 15 bases in between.

The J gene is TRBJ1-6, the V gene TRBV9; D not certain. Per germline, CDR1 SGDLS and CDR2 YYNGEE. The CDR3 runs to 15 residues. The V end lost 3 bases, the J end lost 10 bases, and 17 bases lay between the germline ends. The CDR3 loop is CASSADGGRGSPLHF. CDR3 sequence (DNA): TGTGCCAGCAGCGCCGACGGTGGGAGAGGATCACCCCTCCACTTT.

There are a few counts of this clone. The CDR3 here is CAISDELYGYTF. The CDR3 DNA reads as TGTGCCATCAGTGACGAACTCTATGGCTACACCTTC. The chain combines TRBV10-3 with TRBJ1-2; no reliable D call. Per the germline V gene, CDR1 is ENHRY and CDR2 is SYGVKD. V gave up 3 bases and J gave up 4 bases, with 6 bases separating them. The CDR3 totals 12 residues.

J is TRBJ2-3 and V is TRBV30; TRBD2 aligns across 7 bases. Germline CDR1 GTSNPN, CDR2 SVGIG (reference sequence). The CDR3 contains 13 residues. V lost 3 bases to trimming and J lost 0 bases; unmatched junction nucleotides: 0. The CDR3 nucleotides read TGTGCCTGGAGCGGGGGGAGCACAGATACGCAGTATTTT. Its protein product is CAWSGGSTDTQYF. Together with reference TRBV30 and TRBJ2-3, the CDR3 gives the full variable domain: SQTIHQWPATLVQPVGSPLSLECTVEGTSNPNLYWYRQAAGRGLQLLFYSVGIGQISSEVPQNLSASRPQDRQFILSSKKLLLSDSGFYLCAWSGGSTDTQYFGPGTRLTVL.

The chain joins TRBV7-9 to TRBJ2-5, with a possible D match to TRBD1 (5 bases). The germline CDR1 and CDR2 sequences are SEHNR and FQNEAQ (reference sequence). V lost 5 bases and J lost 0, with 16 bases in between. The CDR3 sequence is 16 residues long. The CDR3 DNA is TGTGCCAGCAGCCCCTCACAAGGGGAAAACCAAGAGACCCAGTACTTC. This encodes CASSPSQGENQETQYF.

The chain's CDR3 is CASTPSGSHYEQYF. The CDR3 DNA reads as TGTGCCAGCACCCCTAGCGGGAGTCACTACGAGCAGTACTTC. The chain uses TRBV6-5 and TRBJ2-7, with 10 bases identical to TRBD2. Germline CDR1 and CDR2: MNHEY and SVGAGI. V lost 7 bases and J lost 3; bases outside the gene matches: 6. CDR3 length equals 14 residues.

The V call is TRBV4-2, the J call TRBJ2-3; 8 bases are a match to TRBD2. The germline V gene has CDR1 LGHNA and CDR2 YNFKEQ. V dropped 0 bases and J dropped 1; count of bases not matched to a gene: 9. The CDR3 spans 18 residues. In DNA form, the CDR3 reads TGTGCCAGCAGCCAAGATAGCCCGGGGGGGAAACGCACAGATACGCAGTATTTT. This gives the protein CASSQDSPGGKRTDTQYF.

This clone has more than one count but fewer than ten. The CDR3 sequence: CASSKHTGRSGNTIYF. DNA of the CDR3: TGTGCCAGTAGTAAACATACAGGGCGCTCTGGAAACACCATATATTTT. The chain has TRBV19 and TRBJ1-3; D might be TRBD1 (6 bases). The germline V and J ends were trimmed by 4 bases and 0 bases, with 13 bases remaining between them. Germline assignment: CDR1 LNHDA and CDR2 SQIVND (reference sequence). The CDR3 contains 16 residues.

This sequence joins TRBV5-6 and TRBJ2-5, with 11 bases that match TRBD2. The CDR3 runs 17 residues. Germline trimming cut 3 bases from V and 0 bases from J; bases unmatched to any gene: 7. The germline CDR1 and CDR2 sequences are SGHDT and YYEEEE. DNA for the CDR3: TGTGCCAGCAGCTCAATTCCGGGACTAGCGGACCAAGAGACCCAGTACTTC. It encodes CASSSIPGLADQETQYF. Variable domain in full (rest from reference TRBV5-6 and TRBJ2-5): DAGVTQSPTHLIKTRGQQVTLRCSPKSGHDTVSWYQQALGQGPQFIFQYYEEEERQRGNFPDRFSGHQFPNYSSELNVNALLLGDSALYLCASSSIPGLADQETQYFGPGTRLLVL.

The chain combines TRBV6-4 with TRBJ2-7; a possible D gene is TRBD1 (6 bases). Germline CDR1 MRHNA, CDR2 SNTAGT. The CDR3 loop spans 12 amino acids. The germline V and J ends were trimmed by 7 bases and 3 bases, with 10 bases remaining between them. The CDR3 protein is CASIKDSYEQYF. The CDR3 coding sequence is TGTGCCAGCATTAAGGACAGCTACGAGCAGTACTTC.

The rearrangement links TRBV28 to TRBJ1-2; 8 nucleotides line up with TRBD1. The CDR3 spans 14 residues. The V gene end was trimmed by 3 bases and the J gene end by 4 bases; junction bases not matched to a gene: 4. Germline V lookup: CDR1 MDHEN, CDR2 SYDVKM. The CDR3 protein is CASSFAGTGYGYTF. CDR3 coding DNA: TGTGCCAGCAGTTTCGCCGGGACAGGCTATGGCTACACCTTC.

The J gene is TRBJ2-5, the V gene TRBV7-8; D gene unclear. The V gene's germline CDR1 is SGHVS and CDR2 FQNEAQ. There are 12 residues in the CDR3. Deletions cut 6 bases from V and 7 bases from J, with 12 bases between. The CDR3 loop is CASRSGVVTQYF. The DNA of the CDR3 is TGTGCCAGCAGGAGTGGTGTAGTGACCCAGTACTTC.

This rearrangement joins TRBV13 to TRBJ2-7; no clear D. CDR1 PRHDT and CDR2 FYEKMQ come from the germline V gene (reference sequence). This CDR3 is 11 amino acids long. Trimming removed 2 bases at V and 4 bases at J, with 3 bases between. The CDR3 region is CASSLSYEQYF. The CDR3 DNA sequence: TGTGCCAGCAGCTTATCTTACGAGCAGTACTTC.

This chain links TRBV9 with TRBJ2-1; 7 nucleotides line up with TRBD2. The CDR3 spans 15 residues. Germline loops: CDR1 SGDLS, CDR2 YYNGEE. After removal of 0 bases from V and 7 bases from J, the junction contained 7 bases not matched to a gene. The CDR3 here is CASSVASSGRNEQFF. CDR3 coding DNA: TGTGCCAGCAGCGTAGCCTCTAGCGGAAGAAATGAGCAGTTCTTC.

The genes are TRBV19 and TRBJ1-2; 7 bases match TRBD1. The length of the CDR3 is 13 residues. The V and J ends lost 4 bases and 5 bases, in that order; junction bases with no gene match: 4. In germline, CDR1 is LNHDA, CDR2 SQIVND (reference sequence). Here the CDR3 DNA reads TGTGCCAGTAGTAGATCGACAGGGTATGGCTACACCTTC. Translated: CASSRSTGYGYTF.

In nucleotides, the CDR3 is TGCGCCAGCAGCCTTCCTTCCTACGAGCAGTACTTC. Translating it yields CASSLPSYEQYF. The chain links TRBV5-1 to TRBJ2-7; D ambiguous. Between the trimmed V and J ends, which lost 4 bases and 1 base, there was a span of 6 bases. This CDR3 contains 12 residues. The germline V gene has CDR1 SGHRS and CDR2 YFSETQ.

This chain uses TRBV7-9 with TRBJ1-5, with 7 bases identical to TRBD1. This CDR3 comprises 15 residues. The V and J ends lost 1 base and 5 bases, in that order; junction bases with no gene match: 5. Germline CDR1 reads SEHNR; CDR2 reads FQNEAQ (reference sequence). The CDR3 region is CASSLGQGGHQPQHF. Here the CDR3 DNA reads TGTGCCAGCAGCTTAGGACAGGGTGGGCATCAGCCCCAGCATTTT.

CDR3 amino acids: CASSSIDNSPLHF. DNA of the CDR3: TGTGCCAGCAGTTCCATAGATAATTCACCCCTCCACTTT. The V and J genes are TRBV5-4 and TRBJ1-6; D not resolved. This CDR3 contains 13 residues. Germline CDR1 is SGHNT and CDR2 is YYREEE (reference sequence). Trimming pared 5 bases from V and 5 bases from J, leaving 8 bases between.

This sequence joins TRBV2 and TRBJ1-2, with a weak D call TRBD1 (6 bases). Looked up from germline, CDR1 is SNHLY and CDR2 is FYNNEI. The CDR3 extends over 13 amino acids. The V and J ends lost 6 bases and 4 bases respectively, with 12 bases between them. CDR3 protein: CASSGPGVYGYTF. CDR3 DNA: TGTGCCAGCAGCGGGCCAGGGGTCTATGGCTACACCTTC.